This T cell receptor beta chain was sequenced during a study of cytomegalovirus exposure and HLA in healthy donors. At the level of the study: Earlier findings included 90 million to 120 million unique TCR beta sequences obtained from 150 million to 200 million T cells. Study-wide points: As immune exposure information, only CMV serostatus was available.

This CDR3 region has 15 residues. CDR1 and CDR2 (germline): MRHNA, SNTAGT. Trimming stripped 4 bases from V and 0 bases from J, with 7 bases between. Donors showed nominal health when sampled, although they likely had unrecorded immune exposures. As to this clone: Its antigen is undetermined.

13 Jbeta primers and 60 Vbeta primers were used for the PCR. Method: immunoSEQ multiplex PCR; TCRdb's copy keeps in-frame clones and lacks some. With 95,000 to 150,000 clones in the sample, the ten largest clones hold around 2.7%. The genes are TRBV6-4 and TRBJ2-6; D not resolved. Sequencing input: PBMCs. The clonotype originates from a young man in good health and CMV-seronegative. The CDR3 sequence: CASSVRSSGANVLTF. In DNA form, the CDR3 reads TGTGCCAGCAGTGTTAGGAGCTCTGGGGCCAACGTCCTGACTTTC.